The next 32 T cell receptor beta chains were all read from a single sample in a study of cytomegalovirus exposure and HLA in healthy donors. The PCR made use of 60 Vbeta and 13 Jbeta primers. The data were produced by immunoSEQ multiplex PCR, yet TCRdb's version contains in-frame clones alone and is incomplete. The table lists under 150,000 clones, about 86% of them singletons. The sequenced sample was PBMCs. These receptors all stem from a man aged 18 to 29 in good health and CMV-seronegative.

The sample holds one count of this clone. This sample also contains other DNA sequences that code for the same CDR3. The gene calls are TRBV4-3 and TRBJ1-6, with D maybe TRBD1 (5 bases). V lost 1 base and J 0 bases, leaving 10 bases between the germline ends. This CDR3 contains 17 residues. The germline V gene has CDR1 LGHNA and CDR2 YSLEER. Here the CDR3 DNA reads TGCGCCAGCAGCCAAGCAGGGTTAAGCTCCTATAATTCACCCCTCCACTTT. Amino acid sequence: CASSQAGLSSYNSPLHF.

The genes are TRBV7-6 and TRBJ2-3; the D gene is possibly TRBD2 (7 bases). The CDR3 runs 18 residues. The V gene's germline CDR1 is SGHVS and CDR2 FNYEAQ. Trimming took 5 bases from V and 0 from J, leaving 21 bases between them. The CDR3 DNA is TGTGCCAGCAGCGGGAAGGTGGGGGGGACAACTAGCACAGATACGCAGTATTTT. Its protein is CASSGKVGGTTSTDTQYF.

In DNA form, the CDR3 reads TGCGCCAGCAGCCTCGAAGGAGGACGGGACACTGAAGCTTTCTTT. As protein: CASSLEGGRDTEAFF. The chain links TRBV4-1 to TRBJ1-1; D remains unclear. There are 15 residues in the CDR3. Germline lookup yields CDR1 MGHRA and CDR2 YSYEKL. Trimming removed 4 bases at V and 3 bases at J, with 15 bases between.

V is TRBV18 and J is TRBJ1-6, with D uncertain. CDR3 size: 14 residues. CDR1 and CDR2 (germline): KGHSH, LQKENI. Trimming pared 1 base from V and 7 bases from J, leaving 8 bases between. Here the CDR3 DNA reads TGTGCCAGCTCACCACAACGGTCCAATTCACCCCTCCACTTT. Residues: CASSPQRSNSPLHF.

The rearrangement joins TRBV7-6 to TRBJ1-1; 7 nucleotides match TRBD1. Germline CDR1 SGHVS, CDR2 FNYEAQ. The CDR3 contains 20 residues. V was clipped by 5 bases and J by 1 base; unmatched bases: 22. CDR3 amino acids: CASSPRQGGLGMGPNTEAFF. In DNA form, the CDR3 reads TGTGCCAGCAGCCCCCGACAGGGCGGGCTAGGCATGGGGCCGAACACTGAAGCTTTCTTT.

Only one count was recorded for this clone. The V gene is TRBV30, the J gene TRBJ1-1, with 7 bases aligning to TRBD1. The CDR3 has 15 residues. V lost 0 bases, J lost 8 bases, and 12 bases stayed unmatched. The germline V gene encodes CDR1 GTSNPN and CDR2 SVGIG (reference sequence). This chain's CDR3 is CAWSVQGGVILEAFF. The CDR3 DNA sequence: TGTGCCTGGAGTGTACAAGGGGGCGTAATTTTGGAAGCTTTCTTT.

The chain couples TRBV4-3 to TRBJ2-5, with 9 nucleotides matching TRBD1. The J call is in doubt because the DNA end fits TRBJ2-7 better. The CDR3 spans 16 residues. CDR1 is LGHNA, CDR2 YSLEER, per germline. This CDR3 reads CASSPTGGSPSYEQYF. For the CDR3, the DNA is TGCGCCAGCAGCCCCACAGGGGGCTCCCCTTCCTACGAGCAGTACTTC.

The chain carries TRBV25-1 and TRBJ1-2; D uncertain. The length of the CDR3 is 13 residues. Trimming shortened V by 6 bases and J by 4 bases, and 12 bases separated the two germline ends. Per the germline V gene, CDR1 is MGHDK and CDR2 is SYGVNS. CDR3 in amino acids: CASSADVSYGYTF. In DNA, the CDR3 is TGTGCCAGCAGCGCAGATGTCTCCTATGGCTACACCTTC.

This clone has more than one count but fewer than ten. This rearrangement joins TRBV5-4 to TRBJ1-2; 8 nucleotides line up with TRBD1. In germline, CDR1 is SGHNT, CDR2 YYREEE (reference sequence). CDR3 length equals 15 residues. With V trimmed by 2 bases and J by 5 bases, 8 bases remained unmatched. DNA of the CDR3: TGTGCCAGCAGCTTTGACAGGGGCATGTTGTATGGCTACACCTTC. As protein: CASSFDRGMLYGYTF.

The gene calls are TRBV10-3 and TRBJ2-5; weak D call: TRBD2 (6 bases). CDR1 is ENHRY and CDR2 is SYGVKD in the germline V gene. The CDR3 is made up of 13 amino acids. V lost 9 bases, J lost 0 bases, and 11 bases lay in between. The CDR3 protein is CAMKRGDQETQYF. Here the CDR3 DNA reads TGTGCCATGAAGCGCGGGGACCAAGAGACCCAGTACTTC.

This clone was seen more than once but under ten times. The CDR3 loop reads CASRQGSIKTQYF. The CDR3 DNA is TGTGCCAGCCGTCAGGGAAGTATAAAGACCCAGTACTTC. J is TRBJ2-5 and V is TRBV25-1, with D possibly being TRBD1 (5 bases). Germline V gives CDR1 MGHDK, CDR2 SYGVNS. The V and J ends lost 8 bases and 6 bases respectively, with 16 bases between them. The CDR3 is made up of 13 amino acids.

The chain links TRBV13 to TRBJ1-1, with a tentative D call TRBD1 (6 bases). Per the germline V gene, CDR1 is PRHDT and CDR2 is FYEKMQ (reference sequence). The V gene lost 3 bases and the J gene lost 6 bases, with 17 bases spanning the gap. The CDR3 consists of 15 residues. CDR3 in amino acids: CASSFLRDISAEAFF. CDR3 DNA sequence: TGTGCCAGCAGCTTCCTCCGGGACATAAGTGCTGAAGCTTTCTTT.

A few counts support this clone. The chain recombines TRBV30 with TRBJ1-1; TRBD1 matches 8 bases. This CDR3 is built from 14 residues. Germline CDR1 and CDR2: GTSNPN and SVGIG (reference sequence). V was pared by 4 bases and J by 4 bases, with 8 bases of the junction left unmatched. The chain's CDR3 is CAWILGQGPTEAFF. CDR3 sequence (DNA): TGTGCCTGGATACTTGGACAGGGACCCACTGAAGCTTTCTTT.

The rearrangement links TRBV5-4 to TRBJ2-2; TRBD1 might be the D (6 bases). This CDR3 has 14 residues. V gave up 2 bases and J gave up 6 bases, with 11 bases separating them. Germline V gene lookup returns CDR1 SGHNT and CDR2 YYREEE (reference sequence). The CDR3, as DNA: TGTGCCAGCAGCTTAGGGGGTAGAGCCGGGGAGCTGTTTTTT. Protein product: CASSLGGRAGELFF.

The chain links TRBV19 to TRBJ1-5; possibly TRBD1 for D (6 bases). CDR1 is LNHDA, CDR2 SQIVND, per germline (reference sequence). This CDR3 is built from 13 residues. V was cut by 8 bases and J by 11 bases, with 19 bases left in between. The DNA of the CDR3 is TGTGCCAGTGCCCCCACAGGGATCAAGACCCAGCATTTT. It encodes CASAPTGIKTQHF.

The V call is TRBV9, the J call TRBJ2-5, with 11 bases matching TRBD2. Germline V gives CDR1 SGDLS, CDR2 YYNGEE. Losses at the gene ends were 2 bases for V and 5 bases for J; bases not matched to a gene: 11. CDR3 length: 17 residues. The DNA for the CDR3 is TGTGCCAGCAGCGTGGGACTAGCGGACAAAAAATGGGAGACCCAGTACTTC. Translated: CASSVGLADKKWETQYF.

V and J are TRBV4-1 and TRBJ2-7; tentatively, D is TRBD1 (6 bases). This CDR3 is built from 18 residues. V was clipped by 2 bases and J by 2 bases, with 22 bases between them. CDR1 MGHRA and CDR2 YSYEKL come from the germline V gene. Here the CDR3 reads CASSQFQEATGLPYEQYF. As DNA, the CDR3 is TGCGCCAGCAGCCAATTCCAGGAGGCCACAGGGTTACCCTACGAGCAGTACTTC.

This rearrangement joins TRBV19 to TRBJ2-1, with 10 bases matching TRBD1. The junction had 8 bases not matched to a gene; V was cut back by 7 bases and J by 5 bases. The CDR3 contains 15 residues. The germline gives CDR1 LNHDA, CDR2 SQIVND (reference sequence). As DNA, the CDR3 is TGTGCCAGTAACCAACGCGGGACAGGGGACAATGAGCAGTTCTTC. Its protein is CASNQRGTGDNEQFF.

This chain connects TRBV7-9 to TRBJ2-7; D might be TRBD1 (6 bases). CDR3 length equals 13 residues. Per germline, CDR1 SEHNR and CDR2 FQNEAQ (reference sequence). Between the trimmed V and J ends, which lost 5 bases and 2 bases, there was a span of 10 bases. CDR3 in DNA: TGTGCCAGCAGCCGACAGGTCCCCTACGAGCAGTACTTC. Its translation: CASSRQVPYEQYF.

J is TRBJ1-5 and V is TRBV29-1; 9 bases map to TRBD1. Trimming cost V 3 bases and J 2 bases; bases outside gene matches: 5. CDR1 is SQVTM and CDR2 is ANQGSEA in the germline V gene. CDR3 size: 15 residues. The CDR3 DNA is TGCAGCGTTGAGCTACAGGGGGCCGGCAATCAGCCCCAGCATTTT. Protein sequence: CSVELQGAGNQPQHF.

This rearrangement joins TRBV5-1 to TRBJ2-1, with D unresolved. Trimming left V 0 bases short and J 8 bases short, with 12 bases between. The length of the CDR3 is 14 residues. The germline V gene has CDR1 SGHRS and CDR2 YFSETQ. CDR3 nucleotide sequence: TGCGCCAGCAGCTTGGCCCGTATGAGTGATGAGCAGTTCTTC. As protein: CASSLARMSDEQFF.

The chain uses TRBV28 and TRBJ1-2; D gene unclear. CDR1 is MDHEN and CDR2 is SYDVKM in the germline V gene. This CDR3 spans 12 amino acids. V lost 3 bases, J lost 4 bases, and 6 bases lay in between. The CDR3 loop is CASSFDTYGYTF. Here the CDR3 DNA reads TGTGCCAGCAGTTTTGACACCTATGGCTACACCTTC.

The gene calls are TRBV4-3 and TRBJ2-4, with TRBD1 as a possible D gene (6 bases). This CDR3 has 19 amino acids. Germline CDR1 reads LGHNA; CDR2 reads YSLEER. The ends were cut back, 0 bases at V and 6 bases at J, with 24 bases in the middle. CDR3 nucleotide sequence: TGCGCCAGCAGCCAAGATCCGCCAGGGGATGGGGCCCGGGGAAACATTCAGTACTTC. Encoded protein: CASSQDPPGDGARGNIQYF.

This chain joins TRBV30 and TRBJ2-1; D is possibly TRBD1 (6 bases). V was trimmed by 1 base and J by 5 bases, leaving 12 bases between them. From germline, CDR1 is GTSNPN and CDR2 SVGIG (reference sequence). The CDR3 has 14 residues. The CDR3 bases are TGTGCCTGGAGTGAAGGGACAAGGAACAATGAGCAGTTCTTC. Translating gives CAWSEGTRNNEQFF. Combining the CDR3 with reference TRBV30 and TRBJ2-1 gives the whole variable domain SQTIHQWPATLVQPVGSPLSLECTVEGTSNPNLYWYRQAAGRGLQLLFYSVGIGQISSEVPQNLSASRPQDRQFILSSKKLLLSDSGFYLCAWSEGTRNNEQFFGPGTRLTVL.

CDR3 loop: CASSLESKRSSDQPQHF. The CDR3 DNA is TGTGCCAGCAGCTTAGAGTCCAAACGGAGCAGCGATCAGCCCCAGCATTTT. V gene TRBV7-2 combines with J gene TRBJ1-5; D not certain. The ends were cut back, 1 base at V and 5 bases at J, with 18 bases in the middle. The CDR3 is made up of 17 amino acids. Germline CDR1 SGHTA, CDR2 FQGNSA.

The gene calls are TRBV19 and TRBJ1-1; 7 nucleotides match TRBD1. CDR1 is LNHDA, CDR2 SQIVND, per germline (reference sequence). V trimming: 4 bases; J trimming: 2 bases; junction bases outside the gene matches: 7. The CDR3 covers 15 residues. CDR3 sequence reads: CASSTPTGLNTEAFF. CDR3 coding DNA: TGTGCCAGTAGTACCCCGACAGGGTTAAACACTGAAGCTTTCTTT. The full variable domain, with the rest looked up from reference TRBV19 and TRBJ1-1, is DGGITQSPKYLFRKEGQNVTLSCEQNLNHDAMYWYRQDPGQGLRLIYYSQIVNDFQKGDIAEGYSVSREKKESFPLTVTSAQKNPTAFYLCASSTPTGLNTEAFFGQGTRLTVV.

The rearrangement links TRBV19 to TRBJ1-1; 9 bases are a match to TRBD1. This CDR3 comprises 14 residues. CDR1 is LNHDA and CDR2 is SQIVND in the germline V gene (reference sequence). J was trimmed by 11 bases and V by 2 bases; bases with no gene match: 9. The DNA of the CDR3 is TGTGCCAGTAGTATAACGGCAACAGGGGGCTTTGCTTTCTTT. Translated: CASSITATGGFAFF.

Of note for this clone: This sample also contains other DNA sequences that code for the same CDR3. The V call is TRBV4-2, the J call TRBJ2-7; 7 bases are shared with TRBD1. The J segment lost 1 base and the V segment lost 4 bases, leaving 10 bases of the junction unmatched. The CDR3 totals 16 residues. Germline CDR1 LGHNA, CDR2 YNFKEQ. CDR3 in DNA: TGTGCCAGCAGCCGTAGCCGGGACAGCATTTCCTACGAGCAGTACTTC. It is translated as CASSRSRDSISYEQYF.

Worth noting for this clone: Other nucleotide sequences in the sample specify the same CDR3. The chain recombines TRBV5-6 with TRBJ2-5; D remains unclear. CDR1 and CDR2 from the germline V gene are SGHDT and YYEEEE. The V end lost 2 bases, the J end lost 5 bases, and 4 bases lay between the germline ends. The CDR3 has 11 residues. CDR3 amino acids: CASSFVETQYF. CDR3 sequence (DNA): TGTGCCAGCAGCTTCGTCGAGACCCAGTACTTC.

The J gene is TRBJ1-1, the V gene TRBV29-1; TRBD1 is a possible D gene (5 bases). The ends were cut back, 2 bases at V and 0 bases at J, with 7 bases in the middle. In germline, CDR1 is SQVTM, CDR2 ANQGSEA. This CDR3 region has 13 residues. The CDR3 DNA reads TGCAGCGTTGAACCAGGGATGAACACTGAAGCTTTCTTT. It encodes CSVEPGMNTEAFF.

This chain uses TRBV6-6 with TRBJ2-7, with a tentative D call TRBD1 (5 bases). CDR1 is MNHNY, CDR2 SVGAGI, per germline (reference sequence). The CDR3 has 14 residues. Trimming shortened V by 4 bases and J by 0 bases, and 10 bases separated the two germline ends. The CDR3 is CASSLEQVSYEQYF. DNA of the CDR3: TGTGCCAGCAGTTTAGAACAGGTCTCCTACGAGCAGTACTTC.

This sequence joins TRBV9 and TRBJ2-7, with 15 positions matching TRBD2. The V gene's germline CDR1 is SGDLS and CDR2 YYNGEE. Trimming removed 0 bases from V and 0 bases from J; junction bases left unmatched: 7. This CDR3 comprises 19 residues. CDR3 coding DNA: TGTGCCAGCAGCGTAGCCGGACTAGCGGGGGGGCCGAGCTCCTACGAGCAGTACTTC. Translated, it gives CASSVAGLAGGPSSYEQYF.